This passage covers 26 T cell receptor beta chains from one sample sequenced in a study of CD8 T cells in ankylosing spondylitis. Overall study results and limits: A motif in TCR beta, a set of several highly homologous variants, appeared characteristic of ankylosing spondylitis blood.

Their cognate antigens are unknown. MiXCR, applied by TCRdb to the 5' RACE reads, yields one record per CDR3 protein. The sample contains hundreds of thousands of distinct CDR3 sequences, about 16% of which appear only once. Sequencing was performed on blood, either unsorted or a sorted T cell fraction (not recorded which). The receptors were gathered from a male donor with ankylosing spondylitis.

This clonotype came up a few times. The chain uses TRBV27 and TRBJ2-1; D gene uncertain. The germline CDR1 and CDR2 sequences are MNHEY and SMNVEV (reference sequence). The CDR3 covers 15 residues. V was cut by 1 base and J by 1 base, with 8 bases left in between. The DNA for the CDR3 is TGTGCCAGCAGTTTATTCTGGGTTTCCTACAATGAGCAGTTCTTC. It yields the protein CASSLFWVSYNEQFF.

This sequence joins TRBV12-3 or TRBV12-4 and TRBJ2-2; TRBD1 might be the D (6 bases). V lost 6 bases, J lost 2 bases, and 25 bases lay in between. The CDR3 is made up of 19 amino acids. CDR3 sequence reads: CASSSGTLGEIVNTGELFF. The CDR3 nucleotides are TGTGCCAGCAGCTCCGGGACACTTGGCGAGATAGTTAACACCGGGGAGCTGTTTTTT.

This clonotype was picked up one time. The chain joins TRBV6-2 or TRBV6-3 to TRBJ2-1, with 12 bases lining up with TRBD2. The ends lost 2 bases at V and 5 bases at J; junction bases unmatched: 13. Germline lookup yields CDR1 MNHEY and CDR2 SVGEGT. CDR3 size: 19 residues. This chain's CDR3 is CASSYPPLPLAGGDNEQFF. DNA for the CDR3: TGTGCCAGCAGTTACCCTCCCCTTCCTCTAGCGGGGGGGGACAATGAGCAGTTCTTC.

This clonotype was counted between two and nine times. This chain connects TRBV19 to TRBJ1-2; possible D gene TRBD1, 5 bases. Germline V gives CDR1 LNHDA, CDR2 SQIVND (reference sequence). Trimming shortened V by 4 bases and J by 8 bases, and 14 bases separated the two germline ends. The CDR3 loop spans 13 amino acids. CDR3 DNA: TGTGCCAGTAGTACCCCCGGGACTCTAGGCTACACCTTC. It encodes CASSTPGTLGYTF.

The chain combines TRBV7-8 with TRBJ2-5, with 7 bases lining up with TRBD1. J was trimmed by 7 bases and V by 5 bases; bases with no gene match: 10. The CDR3 covers 14 residues. The germline gives CDR1 SGHVS, CDR2 FQNEAQ. The chain's CDR3 is CASSPEGATGTQYF. CDR3 in DNA: TGTGCCAGCAGCCCTGAGGGGGCCACCGGGACCCAGTACTTC.

This clonotype was seen only once. The chain has TRBV6-5 and TRBJ2-2; TRBD2 aligns across 10 bases. V trimming: 4 bases; J trimming: 3 bases; junction bases outside the gene matches: 8. The germline V gene encodes CDR1 MNHEY and CDR2 SVGAGI. The CDR3 has 17 amino acids. CDR3 DNA sequence: TGTGCCAGCAGTTCCCTAGGACTAGCGGACCACACCGGGGAGCTGTTTTTT. It specifies CASSSLGLADHTGELFF.

This clonotype turned up a few times. This chain joins TRBV29-1 and TRBJ2-1, with 10 bases that match TRBD2. Germline loops: CDR1 SQVTM, CDR2 ANQGSEA. V dropped 7 bases and J dropped 8; count of bases not matched to a gene: 8. CDR3 length: 13 amino acids. CDR3 sequence: CSAQREGGYEQFF. The CDR3 nucleotides read TGCAGCGCGCAGCGGGAGGGCGGGTATGAGCAGTTCTTC.

In its sample, this clonotype was seen many times. One junction end disagrees with the germline gene, perhaps due to a read error. This rearrangement joins TRBV29-1 to TRBJ2-1; TRBD1 might be the D (5 bases). The CDR3 runs 16 residues. Germline values: CDR1 SQVTM, CDR2 ANQGSEA. The CDR3 bases are TGCAGCGTTGAAGATCTGGGGCGGCAAAACTACGATGAGCAGTTCTTC. It yields the protein CSVEDLGRQNYDEQFF.

This clonotype appeared a few times. CDR3 nucleotide sequence: TGTGCCAGCAGTTTAAGGGACAGCCCTACGGGGATGAACACTGAAGCTTTCTTT. Translating it yields CASSLRDSPTGMNTEAFF. V and J are TRBV28 and TRBJ1-1, with 7 positions matching TRBD1. Germline lookup yields CDR1 MDHEN and CDR2 SYDVKM. CDR3 length equals 18 residues. V was pared by 2 bases and J by 0 bases, with 12 bases of the junction left unmatched.

V usage is TRBV4-3 and J usage is TRBJ1-1, with unresolved D. Germline lookup yields CDR1 LGHNA and CDR2 YSLEER. The CDR3 spans 13 residues. The V gene lost 0 bases and the J gene lost 3 bases, with 5 bases spanning the gap. The CDR3 nucleotides read TGCGCCAGCAGCCAAGACAGAGACACTGAAGCTTTCTTT. Translating it yields CASSQDRDTEAFF.

Details on this clonotype: At one of its ends the junction is not consistent with the germline gene, which may arise from a read error. The rearrangement links TRBV3-1 to TRBJ2-2; tentative D call: TRBD2 (6 bases). The germline V gene has CDR1 LGHDT and CDR2 YNNKEL (reference sequence). The CDR3 has 15 residues. CDR3 sequence reads: CATSQLRDWAGELFF. In nucleotides, the CDR3 is TGTGCCACCAGCCAATTGCGGGATTGGGCCGGGGAGCTGTTTTTT. The variable domain in full, completed from reference TRBV3-1 and TRBJ2-2, reads DTAVSQTPKYLVTQMGNDKSIKCEQNLGHDTMYWYKQDSKKFLKIMFSYNNKELIINETVPNRFSPKSPDKAHLNLHINSLELGDSAVYFCATSQLRDWAGELFFGEGSRLTVL.

This clonotype appeared many times. The rearrangement links TRBV5-1 to TRBJ2-7; 8 nucleotides agree with TRBD2. Germline V CDR1 and CDR2: SGHRS, YFSETQ. Trimming took 2 bases from V and 3 from J; bases not matched to a gene: 10. This CDR3 is 16 amino acids long. CDR3 sequence (DNA): TGCGCCAGCAGCTTTTACCCGGGACTAGGGAGCTACGAGCAGTACTTC. Protein: CASSFYPGLGSYEQYF.

The chain recombines TRBV4-3 with TRBJ1-2; D is unresolved. Germline V gene lookup returns CDR1 LGHNA and CDR2 YSLEER. The CDR3 runs 14 residues. Trimming shortened V by 4 bases and J by 2 bases, and 11 bases separated the two germline ends. The CDR3 is CASSLGEGNYGYTF. CDR3 DNA sequence: TGCGCCAGCAGCCTTGGTGAAGGGAACTATGGCTACACCTTC.

In this sample, this clonotype turned up many times. The chain links TRBV29-1 to TRBJ2-1; 8 bases are shared with TRBD2. V shed 7 bases, J shed 3 bases, and the junction held 8 bases outside the gene matches. This CDR3 has 14 amino acids. Germline V gene lookup returns CDR1 SQVTM and CDR2 ANQGSEA. DNA for the CDR3: TGCAGCGCTGGGGGCGGGGGGAACTACAATGAGCAGTTCTTC. This translates into CSAGGGGNYNEQFF.

This clonotype was observed a few times. The CDR3 region has the DNA TGTGCCAGCAGTCGCGATCCCTATGGCTACACCTTC. It specifies CASSRDPYGYTF. The chain uses TRBV6-5 and TRBJ1-2; D is unclear. Trimming removed 5 bases from V and 4 bases from J, with 8 bases in between. Germline V lookup: CDR1 MNHEY, CDR2 SVGAGI. This CDR3 has 12 residues.

This clonotype has at least ten counts. The chain recombines TRBV28 with TRBJ2-2, with D possibly being TRBD2 (6 bases). Germline CDR1 is MDHEN and CDR2 is SYDVKM. The CDR3 loop spans 14 amino acids. V was trimmed by 3 bases and J by 5 bases, leaving 10 bases between them. The DNA for the CDR3 is TGTGCCAGCAGTTTGGGACTGGGGACCGGGGAGCTGTTTTTT. The encoded protein is CASSLGLGTGELFF.

J is TRBJ2-2 and V is TRBV6-5; D is ambiguous. Germline V gene data show CDR1 as MNHEY and CDR2 as SVGAGI. V was pared by 2 bases and J by 7 bases, with 5 bases between. This CDR3 contains 12 residues. CDR3 nucleotide sequence: TGTGCCAGCAGTTACCGTGTCGGGGAGCTGTTTTTT. It yields the protein CASSYRVGELFF.

This clonotype showed up just a few times. J is TRBJ2-1 and V is TRBV7-2; D unclear. Trimming removed 3 bases from V and 4 bases from J, with 10 bases in between. Germline-derived CDR1 and CDR2 are SGHTA and FQGNSA. The CDR3 contains 14 residues. The CDR3 is CASSFERSYNEQFF. CDR3 nucleotide sequence: TGTGCCAGCAGCTTTGAGAGGAGTTACAATGAGCAGTTCTTC.

This clonotype turned up a few times. The chain uses TRBV27 and TRBJ2-5, with TRBD1 matching 10 bases. The germline V gene has CDR1 MNHEY and CDR2 SMNVEV (reference sequence). The trim removed 6 bases at V and 2 bases at J, leaving 9 bases unmatched. This CDR3 region has 16 residues. In DNA form, the CDR3 reads TGTGCCAGCAGCCCCTACCCGGACAGGGGGCAAGAGACCCAGTACTTC. It encodes CASSPYPDRGQETQYF.

CDR3 loop: CASSYSVVTGLTGELFF. The CDR3 nucleotides read TGTGCCAGCAGTTACTCGGTGGTGACAGGCCTAACCGGGGAGCTGTTTTTT. The V and J genes are TRBV6-5 and TRBJ2-2; TRBD1 is a possible D gene (6 bases). V shed 0 bases and J shed 5 bases, with 16 bases lying between them. CDR1 is MNHEY, CDR2 SVGAGI, per germline. The CDR3 runs 17 residues.

The J gene is TRBJ2-2, the V gene TRBV3-1, with 9 positions matching TRBD2. The CDR3 contains 20 residues. The germline CDR1 and CDR2 sequences are LGHDT and YNNKEL (reference sequence). V shed 2 bases, J shed 0 bases, and the junction held 13 bases outside the gene matches. The CDR3 spells CASSQLPFLAGTSNTGELFF. The CDR3 bases are TGTGCCAGCAGCCAATTACCCTTCCTAGCGGGGACCTCGAACACCGGGGAGCTGTTTTTT.

In DNA, the CDR3 is TGTGCCACCAAATGGACTAGCGGGGCCTACGAGCAGTACTTC. Residues: CATKWTSGAYEQYF. V gene TRBV2 combines with J gene TRBJ2-7, with 12 bases fitting TRBD2. The CDR3 is 14 amino acids. V was pared by 10 bases and J by 2 bases, with 6 bases of the junction left unmatched. The V gene's germline CDR1 is SNHLY and CDR2 FYNNEI.

The chain is built from TRBV19 and TRBJ1-3; D gene uncertain. Trimming shortened V by 4 bases and J by 0 bases, and 10 bases separated the two germline ends. The CDR3 contains 15 residues. Germline V gene lookup returns CDR1 LNHDA and CDR2 SQIVND (reference sequence). This chain's CDR3 is CASSTTPSSGNTIYF. The CDR3 nucleotides are TGTGCCAGTAGTACGACACCGAGCTCTGGAAACACCATATATTTT.

This clonotype was seen more than once but under ten times. One junction end does not reproduce the germline sequence, and a read error may be involved. The rearrangement uses TRBV12-5 and TRBJ2-5; TRBD2 matches at 11 bases. The germline gives CDR1 LGHNT, CDR2 FRNRAP. This CDR3 contains 16 residues. The CDR3, as DNA: TGTGCTAGTGCTTTGGTCCTAGCGGGGGGCGGGGAGACCCAGTACTTC. This translates into CASALVLAGGGETQYF.

The J gene is TRBJ2-4, the V gene TRBV27, with D uncertain. The CDR3 totals 13 residues. Germline assignment: CDR1 MNHEY and CDR2 SMNVEV (reference sequence). Trimming left V 4 bases short and J 1 base short, with 5 bases between. The CDR3 reads CASSYGAKNIQYF. The CDR3 DNA reads as TGTGCCAGCAGTTACGGGGCCAAAAACATTCAGTACTTC.

This clonotype was seen a handful of times. This chain uses TRBV7-9 with TRBJ2-1; no clear D. Trimming stripped 5 bases from V and 12 bases from J, with 20 bases between. This CDR3 has 14 amino acids. The V gene's germline CDR1 is SEHNR and CDR2 FQNEAQ (reference sequence). CDR3 protein: CASSPDTGWIGQFF. The CDR3 nucleotides are TGTGCCAGCAGCCCCGATACGGGCTGGATTGGGCAGTTCTTC.